This T cell receptor (beta chain) is drawn from a study of T cell repertoires in cytomegalovirus infection. Study-level information: Shared public TCR beta signatures pointed to both CMV infection and a matching HLA type. Study-wide points: The ex vivo response was dominated by HLA-C-restricted CMV-specific TCR beta clonotypes.

MiXCR was run by TCRdb on the reads, yielding one entry per CDR3 protein. The sample has about 160,000 distinct CDR3 sequences; 15% to 20% are singletons. V shed 5 bases and J 4 bases; nucleotides not matched to a gene: 21. The germline V gene encodes CDR1 SGHTA and CDR2 FQGNSA. The CDR3 has 21 amino acids. Notes on this clonotype: Its specificity is unknown.

The chain is built from TRBV7-2 and TRBJ2-5, with TRBD2 matching 14 bases. The sample taken for sequencing was CD8+ T cells from PBMCs. This receptor was obtained from a human donor in good health (CMV status not recorded). Some clones in this sample may be carry-over from other donors' samples. In DNA form, the CDR3 reads TGTGCCAGCAGCCTAGGCCCCTCCGGGACTAGCGGGAGATTTTTGGGAGAGACCCAGTACTTC. Protein product: CASSLGPSGTSGRFLGETQYF. Full variable domain (rest looked up from reference TRBV7-2 and TRBJ2-5): GAGVSQSPSNKVTEKGKDVELRCDPISGHTALYWYRQSLGQGLEFLIYFQGNSAPDKSGLPSDRFSAERTGGSVSTLTIQRTQQEDSAVYLCASSLGPSGTSGRFLGETQYFGPGTRLLVL.